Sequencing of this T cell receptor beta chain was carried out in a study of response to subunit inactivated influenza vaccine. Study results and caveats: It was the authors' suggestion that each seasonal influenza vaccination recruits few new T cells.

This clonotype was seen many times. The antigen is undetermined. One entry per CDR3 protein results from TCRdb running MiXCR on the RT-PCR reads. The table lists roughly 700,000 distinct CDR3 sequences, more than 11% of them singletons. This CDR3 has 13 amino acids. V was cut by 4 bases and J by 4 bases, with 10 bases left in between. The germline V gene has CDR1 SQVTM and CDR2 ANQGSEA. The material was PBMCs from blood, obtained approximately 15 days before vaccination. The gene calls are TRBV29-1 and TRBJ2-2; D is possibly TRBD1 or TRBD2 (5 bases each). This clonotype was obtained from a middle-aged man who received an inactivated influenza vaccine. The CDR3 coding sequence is TGCAGCGTTGGGGACGGCCCCACCGGGGAGCTGTTTTTT. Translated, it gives CSVGDGPTGELFF.